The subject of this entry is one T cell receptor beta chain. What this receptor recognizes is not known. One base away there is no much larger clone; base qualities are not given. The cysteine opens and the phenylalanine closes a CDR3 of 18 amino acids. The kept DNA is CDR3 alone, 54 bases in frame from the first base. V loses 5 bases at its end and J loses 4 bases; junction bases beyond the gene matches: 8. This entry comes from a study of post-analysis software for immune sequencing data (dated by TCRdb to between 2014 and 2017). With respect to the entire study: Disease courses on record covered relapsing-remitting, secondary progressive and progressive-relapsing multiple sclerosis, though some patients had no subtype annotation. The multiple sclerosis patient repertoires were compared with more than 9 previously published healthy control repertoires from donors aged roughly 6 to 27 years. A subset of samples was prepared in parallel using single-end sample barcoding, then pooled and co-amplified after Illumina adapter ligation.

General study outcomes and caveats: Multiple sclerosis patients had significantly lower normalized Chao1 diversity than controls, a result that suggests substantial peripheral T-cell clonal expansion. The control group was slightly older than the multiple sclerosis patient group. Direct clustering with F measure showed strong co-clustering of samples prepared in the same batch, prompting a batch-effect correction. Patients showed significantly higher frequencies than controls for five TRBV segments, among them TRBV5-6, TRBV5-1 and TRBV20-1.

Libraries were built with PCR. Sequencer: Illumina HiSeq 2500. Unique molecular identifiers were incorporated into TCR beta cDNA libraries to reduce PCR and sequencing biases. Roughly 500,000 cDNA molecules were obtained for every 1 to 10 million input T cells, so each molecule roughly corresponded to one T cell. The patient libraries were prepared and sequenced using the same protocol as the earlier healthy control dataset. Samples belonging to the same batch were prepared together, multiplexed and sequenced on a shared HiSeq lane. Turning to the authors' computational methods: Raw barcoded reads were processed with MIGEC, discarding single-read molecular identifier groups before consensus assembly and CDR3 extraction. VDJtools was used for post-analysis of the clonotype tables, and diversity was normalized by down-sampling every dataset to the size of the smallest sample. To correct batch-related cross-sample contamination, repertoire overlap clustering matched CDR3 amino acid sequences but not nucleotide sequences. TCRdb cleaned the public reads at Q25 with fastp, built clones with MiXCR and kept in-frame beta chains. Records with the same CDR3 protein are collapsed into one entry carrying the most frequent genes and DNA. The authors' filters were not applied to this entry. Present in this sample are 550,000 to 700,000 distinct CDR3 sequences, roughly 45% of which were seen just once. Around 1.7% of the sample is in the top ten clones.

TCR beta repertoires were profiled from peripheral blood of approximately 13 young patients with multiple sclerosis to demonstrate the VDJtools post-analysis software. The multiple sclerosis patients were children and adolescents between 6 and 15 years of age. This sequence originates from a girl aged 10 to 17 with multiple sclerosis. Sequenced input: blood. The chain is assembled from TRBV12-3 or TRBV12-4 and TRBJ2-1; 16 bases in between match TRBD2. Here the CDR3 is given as CASSPGTSGRVSYNEQFF. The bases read TGTGCCAGCAGTCCCGGGACTAGCGGGAGGGTCTCGTACAATGAGCAGTTCTTC.